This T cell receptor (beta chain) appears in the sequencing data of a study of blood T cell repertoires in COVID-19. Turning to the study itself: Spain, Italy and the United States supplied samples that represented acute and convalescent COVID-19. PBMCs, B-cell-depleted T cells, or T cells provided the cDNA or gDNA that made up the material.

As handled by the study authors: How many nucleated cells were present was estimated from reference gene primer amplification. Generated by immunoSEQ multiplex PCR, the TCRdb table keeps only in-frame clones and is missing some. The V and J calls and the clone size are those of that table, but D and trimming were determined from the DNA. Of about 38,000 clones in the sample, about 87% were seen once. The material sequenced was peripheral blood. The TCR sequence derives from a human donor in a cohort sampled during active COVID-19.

CDR3 loop: CASSPQTSGGAIGFF. The DNA for the CDR3 is TGTGCCAGCTCACCACAAACTAGCGGGGGGGCCATAGGATTCTTC. V gene TRBV18 combines with J gene TRBJ2-1; 13 positions agree with TRBD2. This CDR3 comprises 15 residues. The V and J ends lost 1 base and 16 bases, in that order; junction bases with no gene match: 10. CDR1 is KGHSH, CDR2 LQKENI, per germline.